These T cell receptor beta chains were read from a single sample in a study of naive and memory T cell subsets. MiXCR was run by TCRdb on the UMI-ligation and nested PCR reads, yielding one entry per CDR3 protein. The sample shows about 8,000 distinct CDR3 sequences, under 30% of them seen only once. The sample comprised CD8+ TEMRA cells from blood. The receptors were gathered from a human donor in good health. Each CDR3 is given without its conserved first and last residue. Fields, in order: V gene, J gene, CDR3 protein.

v_gene: TRBV12-3/TRBV12-4
j_gene: TRBJ1-2
CDR3aa: ASSLAAVYGYT

v_gene: TRBV29-1
j_gene: TRBJ2-3
CDR3aa: SAPPPGATTDTQY

v_gene: TRBV27
j_gene: TRBJ2-5
CDR3aa: ASSSRGFQETQY

v_gene: TRBV28
j_gene: TRBJ2-7
CDR3aa: ASRLEGSYEQY

v_gene: TRBV7-9
j_gene: TRBJ2-3
CDR3aa: ASSDTADTQY

v_gene: TRBV7-3
j_gene: TRBJ2-3
CDR3aa: ASSRQGGIDTQY

v_gene: TRBV6-5
j_gene: TRBJ2-5
CDR3aa: ASSYAVPTEYQETQY

v_gene: TRBV11-2
j_gene: TRBJ1-4
CDR3aa: ASSGGSNEKLF

v_gene: TRBV9
j_gene: TRBJ1-1
CDR3aa: ASAETGDGTEAF

v_gene: TRBV6-6
j_gene: TRBJ2-2
CDR3aa: ASSYVGAGELF

v_gene: TRBV27
j_gene: TRBJ2-3
CDR3aa: ASARGISGTSTDTQY

v_gene: TRBV6-2/TRBV6-3
j_gene: TRBJ2-7
CDR3aa: ASSLPYPGNLYEQY

v_gene: TRBV7-9
j_gene: TRBJ1-2
CDR3aa: ASSGGLPDYGYT

v_gene: TRBV10-3
j_gene: TRBJ1-5
CDR3aa: AIGGTGGSQPQH

v_gene: TRBV19
j_gene: TRBJ1-2
CDR3aa: ASSTSPPFGYT

v_gene: TRBV10-3
j_gene: TRBJ2-7
CDR3aa: AISTSGSSSYEQY